What follows are 18 T cell receptor beta chains derived from one specimen sequenced in a study of Tregs in tolerant kidney transplant recipients. TCRdb's copy holds only in-frame clones and misses some; the assay was immunoSEQ multiplex PCR. Listed are 23,000 or so clones; around 4% falls within the top ten. The nonmyeloablative bone marrow transplants came from related graft donors, with transient mixed chimerism. This specimen was CD4+ T cells from blood (PBMCs), taken 6 months after the transplant. These receptor sequences come from a human patient who received a combined kidney and bone marrow transplant. Some T cells could come from the graft donor.

CDR3 DNA (partial): TGTGCCAGCAGCTTAGATAGGGGAGTCGGTGAA. Its protein is CASSLDRGVGE. The entire CDR3 reads CASSLDRGVGEAFF. This sequence joins TRBV7-6 and TRBJ1-1, with D possibly matching TRBD1 (5 bases). The read ends 3 residues shy of where the CDR3 ends; the end is completed using the germline J gene. Germline CDR1 is SGHVS and CDR2 is FNYEAQ. Trimming pared 1 base from V and 7 bases from J, leaving 13 bases between. This CDR3 comprises 14 residues.

A word on this clone: The read stops 3 residues short of the end of the CDR3; the missing end is completed from the germline J gene. The chain has TRBV7-9 and TRBJ2-1, with D uncertain. CDR3 length: 12 residues. CDR1 is SEHNR and CDR2 is FQNEAQ in the germline V gene (reference sequence). The germline V and J ends were trimmed by 5 bases and 8 bases, with 10 bases remaining between them. The chain's CDR3 is CASSLYLHEQFF. The part of the CDR3 DNA that was read is TGTGCCAGCAGCCTATATCTCCATGAG.

Details on this clone: The observed sequence ends 3 residues before the CDR3 terminus, with the missing tail filled in from the germline J gene. The genes are TRBV11-2 and TRBJ1-2, with TRBD1 matching over 8 bases. The CDR3 is 14 residues long. Germline V CDR1 and CDR2: SGHAT, FQNNGV. CDR3 in amino acids: CASSLERTGWGYTF. The DNA read from the CDR3 is TGTGCCAGCAGCTTAGAGCGGACAGGGTGGGGC.

Notes on this clone: The read terminates 3 residues ahead of where the CDR3 ends, so the germline J gene completes it. The rearrangement uses TRBV7-6 and TRBJ2-1; 10 positions match TRBD2. Unmatched junction bases numbered 7, after V lost 4 bases and J lost 7 bases. Germline values: CDR1 SGHVS, CDR2 FNYEAQ. The CDR3 contains 15 residues. CDR3 in amino acids: CASSSRPGLANEQFF. CDR3 DNA, as far as it was read: TGTGCCAGCAGCTCCCGTCCGGGACTAGCGAATGAG.

In the case of this clone: The read gets to within 3 residues of the CDR3 end, and the germline J gene fills in the rest. The chain recombines TRBV5-1 with TRBJ2-3; the D call may be TRBD1 or TRBD2 (7 bases each). From germline, CDR1 is SGHRS and CDR2 YFSETQ. The V end was cut by 7 bases, the J end by 1 base, with 16 bases between. The CDR3 length is 15 residues. This chain's CDR3 is CASGEGTVRTDTQYF. The CDR3 DNA, read in part, is TGCGCCAGCGGGGAGGGGACAGTTCGCACAGATACG. The whole variable domain, filled in from reference TRBV5-1 and TRBJ2-3, reads KAGVTQTPRYLIKTRGQQVTLSCSPISGHRSVSWYQQTPGQGLQFLFEYFSETQRNKGNFPGRFSGRQFSNSRSEMNVSTLELGDSALYLCASGEGTVRTDTQYFGPGTRLTVL.

Details on this clone: The missing CDR3 end, 3 residues past where the read stops, is filled in from the germline J gene. The rearrangement uses TRBV18 and TRBJ1-5; 10 nucleotides align to TRBD1. The CDR3 has 16 residues. The J segment lost 4 bases and the V segment lost 6 bases, leaving 9 bases of the junction unmatched. Per the germline V gene, CDR1 is KGHSH and CDR2 is LQKENI. The CDR3 DNA, read in part, is TGTGCCAGCTCGTCAGGGGGACAGGGGATGAATCAGCCC. It is translated as CASSSGGQGMNQP. The full CDR3 protein is CASSSGGQGMNQPQHF.

The CDR3 sequence: CSASGLDPRGEQFF. The part of the CDR3 DNA that was read is TGCAGTGCTTCGGGACTAGACCCGAGGGGTGAG. The chain is built from TRBV20-1 and TRBJ2-1; 8 bases agree with TRBD2. The CDR3 end lies 3 residues beyond the end of the read and is filled in from the germline J gene. The CDR3 has 14 residues. Germline CDR1 is DFQATT and CDR2 is SNEGSKA (reference sequence). Trimming removed 5 bases from V and 9 bases from J; junction bases left unmatched: 12.

A word on this clone: The read halts 3 residues ahead of the CDR3 end, with the missing end drawn from the germline J gene. The rearrangement uses TRBV19 and TRBJ2-1; the match to TRBD2 covers 11 bases. Germline V gene lookup returns CDR1 LNHDA and CDR2 SQIVND (reference sequence). V lost 10 bases, J lost 3 bases, and 5 bases stayed unmatched. This CDR3 region has 14 residues. CDR3 DNA (partial): TGTGCCACCTCGGGACTAGCGGACTACAATGAG. Translation: CATSGLADYNE. The entire CDR3 protein is CATSGLADYNEQFF.

Concerning this clone: The sequenced fragment ends 3 residues before the CDR3 boundary, so the rest is inferred from the germline J gene. This chain links TRBV5-1 with TRBJ2-1, with D tentatively TRBD2 (6 bases). This CDR3 spans 15 amino acids. Trimming took off 6 bases at V and 4 bases at J, with 17 bases between the two ends. From germline, CDR1 is SGHRS and CDR2 YFSETQ. CDR3 in amino acids: CASNRLVVGYNEQFF. The CDR3 DNA, read in part, is TGCGCCAGCAACCGACTAGTCGTGGGGTACAATGAG.

To note about this clone: Read sequence stops 3 residues before the CDR3 end, and the germline J gene provides the missing end. The V call is TRBV27, the J call TRBJ2-3; D gene unclear. The CDR3 loop spans 14 amino acids. Germline V lookup: CDR1 MNHEY, CDR2 SMNVEV (reference sequence). The part of the CDR3 DNA that was read is TGTGCCAGCAGTTTATCGCCCCTAGGTGGGACG. Amino acids: CASSLSPLGGT. The entire CDR3 reads CASSLSPLGGTQYF.

To note about this clone: The read ends 3 residues before the CDR3 terminus; that terminus is restored from the germline J gene. This rearrangement joins TRBV20-1 to TRBJ2-3; the match to TRBD2 covers 12 bases. The CDR3 loop spans 14 amino acids. The ends lost 5 bases at V and 4 bases at J; junction bases unmatched: 4. The germline V gene has CDR1 DFQATT and CDR2 SNEGSKA (reference sequence). Incomplete CDR3 DNA: TGCAGTGCTCCTCTAGCGGGAGGGGCAGATACG. Translated: CSAPLAGGADT. The entire CDR3 protein reads CSAPLAGGADTQYF.

Comments on this clone: The CDR3 extends 3 residues past the end of the read, so its final part is completed from the germline J gene. The chain links TRBV20-1 to TRBJ2-2, with D maybe TRBD2 (6 bases). Looked up from germline, CDR1 is DFQATT and CDR2 is SNEGSKA (reference sequence). This CDR3 is built from 17 residues. Trimming pared 0 bases from V and 5 bases from J, leaving 19 bases between. Incomplete CDR3 DNA: TGCAGTGCTAGAGACCACCTTTCCAGCGGGTATACCGGGGAG. Protein product: CSARDHLSSGYTGE. The complete CDR3 protein is CSARDHLSSGYTGELFF.

Remarks on this clone: The sequence runs out 3 residues before the end of the CDR3; the remainder is reconstructed from the germline J gene. The chain has TRBV5-1 and TRBJ2-1; TRBD2 matches 10 bases. There are 16 residues in the CDR3. The V segment lost 6 bases and the J segment 0 bases; nucleotides outside the gene matches: 6. The germline V gene has CDR1 SGHRS and CDR2 YFSETQ. The CDR3 is CASTPSGGPSYNEQFF. CDR3 DNA, as far as it was read: TGCGCCAGCACCCCTAGCGGGGGTCCCTCCTACAATGAG.

In regard to this clone: The read falls 3 residues short of the CDR3 end, and the missing part is taken from the germline J gene. The rearrangement joins TRBV23-1 to TRBJ2-5, with a tentative D call TRBD1 (6 bases). TRBV23-1 qualifies as an ORF whose function is uncertain. The CDR3 spans 13 residues. The V end lost 5 bases, the J end lost 6 bases, and 13 bases lay between the germline ends. The CDR3 DNA, read in part, is TGCGCCAGCAGTGGGGGCCGCAAGAAGACC. As protein: CASSGGRKKT. The CDR3 reads in full as CASSGGRKKTQYF.

According to its frequency, this clone is medium-sized. Read sequence stops 3 residues before the CDR3 end, and the germline J gene provides the missing end. This chain uses TRBV30 with TRBJ1-2; 7 bases fit TRBD1. This CDR3 spans 15 amino acids. The junction had 8 bases not matched to a gene; V was cut back by 1 base and J by 3 bases. Germline assignment: CDR1 GTSNPN and CDR2 SVGIG (reference sequence). The sequenced part of the CDR3 DNA is TGTGCCTGGAGTGGACGAGGGGGCCGGTACTATGGC. This encodes CAWSGRGGRYYG. The CDR3, in full, reads CAWSGRGGRYYGYTF.

On this clone itself: The observed sequence ends 3 residues before the CDR3 terminus, with the missing tail filled in from the germline J gene. The J gene is TRBJ2-1, the V gene TRBV2, with TRBD2 identical over 12 bases. This CDR3 has 15 amino acids. Germline V gives CDR1 SNHLY, CDR2 FYNNEI. Trimming took 6 bases from V and 9 from J; bases not matched to a gene: 9. CDR3 residues: CASRTSGSSLSEQFF. The part of the CDR3 DNA that was read is TGTGCCAGCAGGACTAGCGGGAGCTCCCTAAGTGAG.

To note about this clone: The CDR3 end falls 3 residues outside the read, so it is completed with the germline J gene. This rearrangement joins TRBV5-6 to TRBJ1-5; the D is unclear. The CDR3 is made up of 14 amino acids. Per germline, CDR1 SGHDT and CDR2 YYEEEE. CDR3 in amino acids: CASSFRVPLRPQHF. CDR3 DNA, as far as it was read: TGTGCCAGCAGCTTCCGGGTTCCCTTGAGACCC.

Points on this clone: Read sequence stops 3 residues before the CDR3 end, and the germline J gene provides the missing end. The chain links TRBV7-9 to TRBJ2-1; 7 bases match TRBD2. CDR1 is SEHNR, CDR2 FQNEAQ, per germline (reference sequence). The J segment lost 3 bases and the V segment lost 7 bases, leaving 3 bases of the junction unmatched. The CDR3 covers 13 residues. CDR3 sequence: CASKAGDYNEQFF. CDR3 DNA, as far as it was read: TGTGCCAGCAAGGCGGGAGACTACAATGAG.